Here is one T cell receptor beta chain with its context. The target of this receptor is not known. Nothing much larger sits one base from this clone, and base qualities are not available. The immunoSEQ hsTCRB assay version 4 in survey mode was used to sequence TCRbeta repertoires from genomic DNA. Genomic DNA was diluted to 10 ng/uL, using up to about 1 ug per sample for TCRbeta sequencing. Turning to the authors' computational methods: TCRbeta data were analyzed in ImmunoSeq Analyzer 3.0, with diversity computed on productive nucleotide rearrangements. The improved Chao index was used to estimate lower-bound TCR diversity, and the Gini coefficient was used to estimate clonality using the Immunarch R package. Different nucleotide rearrangements encoding the same CDR3beta amino acid sequence were treated as distinct clonotypes. TCRbeta sequences significantly enriched in antigen-responding cells relative to anti-CD3/anti-CD28-activated cells were identified by differential abundance analysis. TCRs were clustered by predicted peptide-MHC specificity with GLIPH2, both within individual participants and across merged participant data sets. TCRdb took over this immuneACCESS table, retaining in-frame rearrangements with V and J assigned. Such tables are incomplete; in checked studies, under half of the missing clones stem from an unresolved V gene, and the remainder is unexplained. The DNA gave D and trimming, while V, J and clone size come from that table. Present in this sample are roughly 43,000 clones, roughly 90% of which were seen just once. The top ten constitute approximately 0.93% of the sample.

The sample originates from a study of persistence of HIV-infected CD4 T cells (dated by TCRdb to 2020 to 2021). In the study overall: The median time the participants had spent on suppressive ART was around 8 years. Peripheral blood samples of up to roughly 180 mL were collected at multiple time points, except for a couple of participants, who underwent leukapheresis at a single time point. Anti-CD3/anti-CD28 stimulation activated a higher proportion of cells, with a lower memory fraction, than antigen stimulation. The study isolated CMV- and HIV-1 Gag-responding CD4+ T cells from ART-treated individuals to examine antigen-driven clonal expansion of HIV-1-infected cells. Proviral sequencing was used to assess clonality among infected cells, whereas TCRbeta sequencing gauged the clonality of all cells within each sorted population. The TCR cluster analysis across participants included roughly eight participants for CMV and over 5 participants for Gag. Points the paper makes about the study in general: Antigen-responding cells were enriched for degenerate expanded CDR3beta sequences, which suggests convergent selection of CD4+ responses to CMV and Gag. Bulk TCR analyses could not be restricted to the rare CMV-responding cells that actually carried HIV-1 proviruses. TCR oligoclonality correlated with proviral oligoclonality within the same sorted populations. Only a small number of individuals took part in the study, and the range of antigens tested was limited. TCRbeta richness in CMV- and Gag-responding cells was significantly lower than in anti-CD3/anti-CD28-responding cells; CMV-responding cells had higher oligoclonality than CD3/CD28-stimulated and Gag-responding cells.

CDR1 and CDR2, looked up from the germline V gene, are SNHLY and FYNNEI. Deletion took 4 bases off V and 3 bases off J, with a span of 8 bases between the germline ends. Reading from cysteine to phenylalanine, the CDR3 counts 13 amino acids. Only the CDR3 region is kept as DNA, spanning 39 bases read in frame from base 1. What the treatment or condition label conveys for this sample: suppressive antiretroviral therapy. Cells were stimulated with anti-CD3/anti-CD28 magnetic beads as a nonspecific positive control representing the CD4+ T cell repertoire. CD4+ T cells that responded were sorted based on upregulation of both CD40 ligand and CD69. HIV-1-infected adults in whom suppressive ART had been started during chronic infection were enrolled as participants. Plasma HIV-1 RNA had been undetectable (below 50 copies/mL) in participants for at least 4 years. To be included, a participant needed positive CMV serology and a CD4+ T cell count above 400 cells/uL. Before stimulation, PBMCs were isolated using density centrifugation and then depleted of CD8+ T cells. CD8-depleted PBMCs were stimulated for 18 hours with anti-CD28/CD49d costimulation, CD40-blocking antibody and enfuvirtide to prevent new infections. Sorting was done on either a Beckman Coulter MoFlo Legacy or an XDP sorter, and propidium iodide was used to exclude dead cells. The QIAamp DNA Mini Kit was used for genomic DNA extraction from samples above one million cells, and the Quick-DNA Microprep Kit was used otherwise.

The source is an adult man with HIV who was CMV-seropositive. The chain links TRBV2 with TRBJ2-3, and TRBD1 may be the D gene, going by 5 matching bases. The specimen comprised CD4+ T cells sorted from PBMCs after roughly 17-hour stimulation, sampled from a patient who received antiretroviral therapy. What the cell subset or site label conveys for this sample: CD40L+CD69+ CD4 T cells responding to anti-CD3/anti-CD28 beads, representing the overall repertoire. At the DNA level, the sequence is TGTGCCAGCAGTGGCAGGGAAACAGATACGCAGTATTTT. It translates to CASSGRETDTQYF.